This T cell receptor beta chain came from a study of T cells in Graves' hyperthyroidism and ophthalmopathy. This clonotype was recorded many times. There were TCR beta CDR3 regions amplified from RNA transcripts. The TCR CDR3 first-round RT-PCR relied on the HTBI primer set. TCRdb reprocessed the multiplex PCR reads with MiXCR, giving one entry per CDR3 protein. The sample includes about 640,000 distinct CDR3 sequences, about 14% of them seen just once. V lost 6 bases, J lost 3 bases, and 15 bases lay in between. The CDR3 extends over 14 amino acids. In germline, CDR1 is DFQATT, CDR2 SNEGSKA (reference sequence).

This chain uses TRBV20-1 with TRBJ1-5, with no clear D. Sequencing was performed on blood. The receptor comes from a woman aged 50 to 60 with Graves' ophthalmopathy. The CDR3 spells CSAEVFGDNQPQHF. The CDR3 nucleotides are TGCAGTGCGGAGGTATTTGGTGACAATCAGCCCCAGCATTTT.